This T cell receptor (beta chain) was documented in a study of technical replicates of blood from a handful of donors. This clone was seen just once. TCRdb's copy holds only in-frame clones and misses some; the assay was immunoSEQ multiplex PCR. The sample consists of tens of thousands of clones, 90% to 95% of them appearing once. V shed 9 bases, J shed 0 bases, and the junction held 6 bases outside the gene matches. The length of the CDR3 is 15 residues. The germline V gene has CDR1 LNHDA and CDR2 SQIVND (reference sequence). Sequenced: T cells isolated from PBMCs. The origin of this receptor is a human donor in good health. This chain joins TRBV19 and TRBJ1-3; 9 positions match TRBD1. The CDR3 is CASTDRGSSGNTIYF. For the CDR3, the DNA is TGTGCCAGCACGGACAGGGGTTCCTCTGGAAACACCATATATTTT.